The sequence of this T cell receptor beta chain was determined in a study of neoadjuvant nivolumab and ipilimumab in lung cancer. The CDR3 covers 13 residues. Trimming shortened V by 5 bases and J by 5 bases, and 11 bases separated the two germline ends. The V gene's germline CDR1 is SGHTA and CDR2 FQGNSA. Generated by immunoSEQ multiplex PCR, the TCRdb table keeps only in-frame clones and is missing some. This sample has about 8,600 clones; roughly 77% occur once, and the top ten carry roughly 3.2%. Overall study findings and caveats: Pathologic regression was not significantly tied to TCR clonality. Pretherapy blood TCR richness correlated positively with resected tumor richness.

Turning to this clone: Its antigen is not known.

The clonotype was recovered from an adult with non-small cell lung cancer. This rearrangement joins TRBV7-2 to TRBJ2-3; no firm D call. Sequencing used tumor tissue, obtained after neoadjuvant nivolumab, alone or with ipilimumab, at or shortly before surgery. CDR3 in amino acids: CASSPPWGDTQYF. The CDR3 bases are TGTGCCAGCAGCCCCCCCTGGGGAGATACGCAGTATTTT.